This T cell receptor beta chain was identified in a study of CD8+ T cells in alopecia areata. Punch biopsies of lesional scalp, plus peripheral blood, were taken from alopecia areata patients. RNA was isolated and reverse transcribed to cDNA, the sequencing template. Data came from immunoSEQ multiplex PCR; TCRdb stores just in-frame clones and leaves some out. The repertoire holds about 7,900 clones, with about three fifths as singletons. The CDR3 is 17 residues long. In germline, CDR1 is MGHRA, CDR2 YSYEKL. The junction had 9 bases not matched to a gene; V was cut back by 0 bases and J by 4 bases. This receptor was identified in a human donor with alopecia areata. Sequences were derived from skin, sampled at week 0. The V gene is TRBV4-1, the J gene TRBJ1-5; TRBD1 matches 7 bases. CDR3 residues: CASSQEVLQGGNQPQHF. The CDR3, as DNA: TGCGCCAGCAGCCAAGAGGTTCTCCAGGGGGGGAATCAGCCCCAGCATTTT.